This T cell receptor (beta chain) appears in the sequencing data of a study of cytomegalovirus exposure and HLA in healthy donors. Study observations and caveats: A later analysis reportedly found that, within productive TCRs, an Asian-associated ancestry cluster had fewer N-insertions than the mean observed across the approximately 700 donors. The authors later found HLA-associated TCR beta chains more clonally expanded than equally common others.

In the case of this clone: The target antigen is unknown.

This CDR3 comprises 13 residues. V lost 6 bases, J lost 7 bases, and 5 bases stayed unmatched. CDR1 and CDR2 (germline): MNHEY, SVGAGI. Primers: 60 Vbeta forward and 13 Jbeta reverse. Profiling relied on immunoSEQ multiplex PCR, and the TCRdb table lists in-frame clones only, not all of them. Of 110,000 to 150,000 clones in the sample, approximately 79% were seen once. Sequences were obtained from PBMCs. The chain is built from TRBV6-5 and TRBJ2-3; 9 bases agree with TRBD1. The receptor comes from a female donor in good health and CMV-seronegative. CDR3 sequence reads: CASSYRGLHTQYF. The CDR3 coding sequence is TGTGCCAGCAGCTACAGGGGGCTCCATACGCAGTATTTT.